These 15 T cell receptor beta chains came from one sample sequenced in a study of metastatic and nonmetastatic thyroid tumors. Thyroid surgery was performed in patients who had received no treatment beforehand. From the PCR reads, TCRdb re-called clones with MiXCR. The sample has tens of thousands of clones; around 10% are singletons. The sequencing input was blood. These receptors were collected from a female donor with papillary thyroid cancer or a benign thyroid nodule (not recorded which). Some clones in this sample may be carry-over from other donors' samples.

Many counts were recorded for this clone. This chain uses TRBV6-5 with TRBJ2-2, with a possible D match to TRBD2 (6 bases). The CDR3 has 16 residues. Germline-derived CDR1 and CDR2 are MNHEY and SVGAGI. V was clipped by 2 bases and J by 4 bases, with 14 bases between them. Here the CDR3 reads CASSYPGVESTGELFF. CDR3 sequence (DNA): TGTGCCAGCAGTTACCCGGGGGTCGAGAGCACCGGGGAGCTGTTTTTT.

In its sample, this clone was seen many times. In DNA form, the CDR3 reads TGTGCCACCAGCAGAGATACCGGACAGGGACGGACCCAGTACTTC. This gives the protein CATSRDTGQGRTQYF. The chain is built from TRBV15 and TRBJ2-5; 8 bases fit TRBD1. Germline assignment: CDR1 LNHNV and CDR2 YYDKDF (reference sequence). V trimming: 0 bases; J trimming: 7 bases; junction bases outside the gene matches: 7. The CDR3 totals 15 residues.

This clone was detected many times. The chain recombines TRBV30 with TRBJ2-5; D is ambiguous. The germline V gene encodes CDR1 GTSNPN and CDR2 SVGIG (reference sequence). The CDR3 covers 13 residues. With 4 bases removed from V and 0 bases from J, the gap between germline ends came to 9 bases. CDR3 coding DNA: TGTGCCTGGAATGAACAGTACCAAGAGACCCAGTACTTC. Amino acids: CAWNEQYQETQYF.

The V and J genes are TRBV20-1 and TRBJ1-1, with TRBD1 matching 9 bases. The CDR3 has 13 amino acids. Germline CDR1 DFQATT, CDR2 SNEGSKA (reference sequence). The trim removed 6 bases at V and 5 bases at J, leaving 7 bases unmatched. For the CDR3, the DNA is TGCAGTGCCACGACAGGGGGGAATACTGAAGCTTTCTTT. As protein: CSATTGGNTEAFF.

This clone was seen repeatedly, ten times or more. The chain recombines TRBV10-3 with TRBJ2-7; TRBD1 or TRBD2 may be the D gene (6 bases each). The CDR3 sequence is 14 residues long. Germline lookup yields CDR1 ENHRY and CDR2 SYGVKD. The germline V and J ends were trimmed by 6 bases and 3 bases, with 15 bases remaining between them. CDR3 in DNA: TGTGCCATCAGGGAGGGGGTTGGATACTACGAGCAGTACTTC. Amino acid sequence: CAIREGVGYYEQYF.

This clone appeared many times. The V and J genes are TRBV11-2 and TRBJ2-5; D may be TRBD2 (5 bases). The germline V gene has CDR1 SGHAT and CDR2 FQNNGV. The CDR3 is made up of 14 amino acids. Trimming took off 5 bases at V and 3 bases at J, with 13 bases between the two ends. The CDR3 DNA follows: TGTGCCAGCAGCGACGGGGTCGTTAAAGAGACCCAGTACTTC. Amino acid sequence: CASSDGVVKETQYF.

Many counts were recorded for this clone. The chain employs TRBV28 and TRBJ2-5; either TRBD1 or TRBD2 may fit D (5 bases each). The V end was cut by 0 bases, the J end by 5 bases, with 13 bases between. This CDR3 is 15 amino acids long. Germline loops: CDR1 MDHEN, CDR2 SYDVKM. CDR3 protein: CASSLWGTGGETQYF. The CDR3 DNA follows: TGTGCCAGCAGTTTATGGGGGACGGGTGGGGAGACCCAGTACTTC.

This clone was recorded at least ten times. This chain links TRBV5-1 with TRBJ2-6; no clear D. V lost 0 bases to trimming and J lost 5 bases, with 9 bases between them. The CDR3 extends over 15 amino acids. From germline, CDR1 is SGHRS and CDR2 YFSETQ. This CDR3 is CASSLGIDRANVLTF. CDR3 DNA: TGCGCCAGCAGCTTGGGAATAGATCGGGCCAACGTCCTGACTTTC.

Ten or more counts support this clone. The V and J genes are TRBV2 and TRBJ1-5; TRBD1 agrees at 10 bases. The CDR3 runs to 14 residues. CDR1 SNHLY and CDR2 FYNNEI come from the germline V gene. Trimming cost V 8 bases and J 4 bases; bases outside gene matches: 5. CDR3 region: CASGQGGPNQPQHF. The CDR3 nucleotides read TGTGCCAGCGGACAGGGGGGTCCAAATCAGCCCCAGCATTTT.

By share, this clone counts as medium-sized. The J gene is TRBJ2-7, the V gene TRBV12-3 or TRBV12-4, with 7 bases that match TRBD1. The ends lost 5 bases at V and 0 bases at J; junction bases unmatched: 7. This CDR3 has 15 amino acids. This chain's CDR3 is CASSHWDSASYEQYF. The CDR3 DNA reads TGTGCCAGCAGTCACTGGGACAGCGCCTCCTACGAGCAGTACTTC.

This clone was seen at least ten times. It may be a read error: a sequence one base away is much more abundant. Other DNA sequences from this sample encode an identical CDR3 as well. This rearrangement joins TRBV24-1 to TRBJ2-2, with D perhaps matching TRBD1 (5 bases). The CDR3 sequence is 11 residues long. CDR1 and CDR2 from the germline V gene are KGHDR and SFDVKD. CDR3 DNA: TGCGCCACCAGGGACACCGGGGAGCTGTTTTTT. Translation gives CATRDTGELFF.

The table lists this clone with many counts. The rearrangement uses TRBV10-3 and TRBJ2-7; 9 bases align to TRBD1. The germline V gene has CDR1 ENHRY and CDR2 SYGVKD. The CDR3 consists of 14 residues. V lost 7 bases to trimming and J lost 3 bases; unmatched junction nucleotides: 7. CDR3 protein: CAIKRGTGNYEQYF. CDR3 DNA sequence: TGTGCCATCAAGAGGGGGACAGGGAACTACGAGCAGTACTTC.

This clone showed up many times. This rearrangement joins TRBV6-1 to TRBJ1-3; D is possibly TRBD1 (6 bases). This CDR3 has 14 residues. Between the trimmed V and J ends, which lost 6 bases and 1 base, there was a span of 10 bases. CDR1 is MNHNS, CDR2 SASEGT, per germline. The CDR3 coding sequence is TGTGCCAGCAGACCAGGGGATTCTGGAAACACCATATATTTT. It codes for CASRPGDSGNTIYF.

Remarks on this clone: A junction boundary mismatches the germline segment, possibly from a read error. The chain combines TRBV20-1 with TRBJ2-7, with TRBD2 identical over 8 bases. CDR3 size: 14 residues. CDR1 DFQATT and CDR2 SNEGSKA come from the germline V gene (reference sequence). CDR3 residues: CSVREVAGNYEQYF. CDR3 in DNA: TGCAGTGTTAGAGAGGTAGCGGGAAACTACGAGCAGTACTTC.

This clone has ten or more counts. J is TRBJ2-7 and V is TRBV4-1; D could derive from TRBD1 or TRBD2 (5 bases each). The V end lost 2 bases, the J end lost 1 base, and 12 bases lay between the germline ends. The CDR3 covers 15 residues. Germline V CDR1 and CDR2: MGHRA, YSYEKL. The CDR3 is CASSQPLGGSYEQYF. In nucleotides, the CDR3 is TGCGCCAGCAGCCAACCGCTTGGGGGTTCCTACGAGCAGTACTTC.